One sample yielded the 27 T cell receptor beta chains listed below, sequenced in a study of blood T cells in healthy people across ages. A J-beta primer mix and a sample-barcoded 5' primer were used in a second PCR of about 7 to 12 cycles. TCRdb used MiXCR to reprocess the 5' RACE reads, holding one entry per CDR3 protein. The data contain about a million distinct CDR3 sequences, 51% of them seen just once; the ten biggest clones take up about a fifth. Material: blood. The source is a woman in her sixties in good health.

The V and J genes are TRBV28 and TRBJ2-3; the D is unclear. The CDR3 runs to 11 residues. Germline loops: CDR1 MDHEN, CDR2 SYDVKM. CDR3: CATSSQDTQYF. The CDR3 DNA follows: TGTGCTACGTCGTCCCAGGATACGCAGTATTTT.

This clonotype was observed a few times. CDR3 amino acids: CATSDRGLSFADTQYF. The DNA for the CDR3 is TGTGCCACCAGTGACCGGGGGCTTTCCTTTGCAGATACGCAGTATTTT. The chain has TRBV24-1 and TRBJ2-3; either TRBD1 or TRBD2 may supply D (6 bases each). The V end was cut by 4 bases, the J end by 4 bases, with 17 bases between. This CDR3 contains 16 residues. From germline, CDR1 is KGHDR and CDR2 SFDVKD.

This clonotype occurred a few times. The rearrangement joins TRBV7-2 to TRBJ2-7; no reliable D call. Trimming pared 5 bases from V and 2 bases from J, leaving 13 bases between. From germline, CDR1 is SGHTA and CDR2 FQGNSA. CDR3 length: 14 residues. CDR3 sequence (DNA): TGTGCCAGCAGCCCCAACGGTGGGGCCTACGAGCAGTACTTC. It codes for CASSPNGGAYEQYF.

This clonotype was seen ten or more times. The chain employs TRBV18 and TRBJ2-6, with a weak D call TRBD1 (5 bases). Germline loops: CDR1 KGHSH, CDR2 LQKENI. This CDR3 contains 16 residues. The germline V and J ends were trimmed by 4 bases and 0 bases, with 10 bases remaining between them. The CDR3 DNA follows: TGTGCCAGCTCACGGGGCCAATCCTCTGGGGCCAACGTCCTGACTTTC. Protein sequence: CASSRGQSSGANVLTF.

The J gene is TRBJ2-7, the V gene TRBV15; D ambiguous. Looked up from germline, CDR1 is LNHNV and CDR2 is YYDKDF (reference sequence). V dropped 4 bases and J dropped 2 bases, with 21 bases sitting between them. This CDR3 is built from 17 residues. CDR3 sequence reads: CATSTESKNPLTYEQYF. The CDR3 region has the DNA TGTGCCACCAGCACCGAGTCAAAGAACCCTCTGACCTACGAGCAGTACTTC. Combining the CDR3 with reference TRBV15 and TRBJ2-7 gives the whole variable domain DAMVIQNPRYQVTQFGKPVTLSCSQTLNHNVMYWYQQKSSQAPKLLFHYYDKDFNNEADTPDNFQSRRPNTSFCFLDIRSPGLGDTAMYLCATSTESKNPLTYEQYFGPGTRLTVT.

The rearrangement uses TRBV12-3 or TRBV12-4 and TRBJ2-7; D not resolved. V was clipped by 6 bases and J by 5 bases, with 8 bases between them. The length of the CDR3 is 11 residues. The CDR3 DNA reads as TGTGCCAGCAGGCTTTACGACGAGCAGTACTTC. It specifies CASRLYDEQYF.

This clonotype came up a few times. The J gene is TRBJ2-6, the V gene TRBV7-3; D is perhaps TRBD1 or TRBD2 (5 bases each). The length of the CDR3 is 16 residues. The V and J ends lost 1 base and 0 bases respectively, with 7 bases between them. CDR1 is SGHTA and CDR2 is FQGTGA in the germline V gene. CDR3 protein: CASSLNGGSGANVLTF. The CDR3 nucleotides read TGTGCCAGCAGCTTAAATGGGGGCTCTGGGGCCAACGTCCTGACTTTC.

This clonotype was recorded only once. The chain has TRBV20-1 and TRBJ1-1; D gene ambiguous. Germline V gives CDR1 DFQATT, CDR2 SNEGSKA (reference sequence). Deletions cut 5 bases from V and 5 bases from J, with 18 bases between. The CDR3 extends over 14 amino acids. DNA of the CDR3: TGCAGTGCTCGCCCTCGGTACCCAAGAACTGAAGCTTTCTTT. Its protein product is CSARPRYPRTEAFF.

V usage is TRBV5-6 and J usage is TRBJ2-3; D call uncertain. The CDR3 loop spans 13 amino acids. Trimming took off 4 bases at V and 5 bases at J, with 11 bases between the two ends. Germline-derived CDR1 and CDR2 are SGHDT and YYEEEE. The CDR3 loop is CASSPPVEDTQYF. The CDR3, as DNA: TGTGCCAGCAGCCCACCCGTGGAAGATACGCAGTATTTT.

CDR3 in amino acids: CASSVRRTPYNEQYF. CDR3 DNA sequence: TGTGCCAGCAGCGTAAGGAGGACCCCTTACAATGAGCAGTACTTC. The chain recombines TRBV9 with TRBJ2-1; the D gene is possibly TRBD2 (5 bases). The assigned J gene may be wrong: the sequence end matches TRBJ2-7 better. Germline V gene sequence: CDR1 SGDLS, CDR2 YYNGEE. CDR3 length: 15 residues.

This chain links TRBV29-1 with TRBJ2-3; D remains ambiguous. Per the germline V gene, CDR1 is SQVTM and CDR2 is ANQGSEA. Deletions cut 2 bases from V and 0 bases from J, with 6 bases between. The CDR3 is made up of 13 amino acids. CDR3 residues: CSVEPGSTDTQYF. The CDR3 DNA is TGCAGCGTTGAACCGGGTAGCACAGATACGCAGTATTTT.

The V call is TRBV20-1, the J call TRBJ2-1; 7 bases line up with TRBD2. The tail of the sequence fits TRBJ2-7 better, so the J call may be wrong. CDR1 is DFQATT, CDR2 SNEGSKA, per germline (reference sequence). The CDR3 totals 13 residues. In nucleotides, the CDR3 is TGCGGTTCGGCGGGAGAGCGCTACAATGAGCAGTACTTC. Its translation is CGSAGERYNEQYF.

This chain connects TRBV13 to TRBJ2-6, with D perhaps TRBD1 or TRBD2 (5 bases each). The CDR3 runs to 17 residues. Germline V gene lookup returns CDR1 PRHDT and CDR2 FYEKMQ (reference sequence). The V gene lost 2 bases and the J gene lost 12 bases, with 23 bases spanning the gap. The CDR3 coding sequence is TGTGCCAGCAGCTTAAGGTGGGGAGCCCCGGGACGTTCCGTCCTGACTTTC. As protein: CASSLRWGAPGRSVLTF.

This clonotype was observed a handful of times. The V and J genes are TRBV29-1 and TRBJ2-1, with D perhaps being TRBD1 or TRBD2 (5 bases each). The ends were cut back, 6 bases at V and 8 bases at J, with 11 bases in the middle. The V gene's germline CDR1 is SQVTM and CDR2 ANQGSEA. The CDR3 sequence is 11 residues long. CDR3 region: CSVGTRDEQFF. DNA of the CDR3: TGCAGCGTAGGGACCCGTGATGAGCAGTTCTTC.

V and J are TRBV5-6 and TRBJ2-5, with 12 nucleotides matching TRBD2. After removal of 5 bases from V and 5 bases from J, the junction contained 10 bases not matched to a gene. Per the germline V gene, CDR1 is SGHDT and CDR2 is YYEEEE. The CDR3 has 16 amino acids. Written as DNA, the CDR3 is TGTGCCAGCAGTTTCGGACTAGCGGGACCCTGGGAGACCCAGTACTTC. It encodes CASSFGLAGPWETQYF.

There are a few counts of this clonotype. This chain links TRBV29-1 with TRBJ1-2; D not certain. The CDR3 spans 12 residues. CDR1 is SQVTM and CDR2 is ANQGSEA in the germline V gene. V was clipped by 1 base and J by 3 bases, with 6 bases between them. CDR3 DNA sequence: TGCAGCGTTGAAGGCCCTGACTATGGCTACACCTTC. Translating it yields CSVEGPDYGYTF. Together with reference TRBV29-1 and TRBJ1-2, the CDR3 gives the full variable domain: SAVISQKPSRDICQRGTSLTIQCQVDSQVTMMFWYRQQPGQSLTLIATANQGSEATYESGFVIDKFPISRPNLTFSTLTVSNMSPEDSSIYLCSVEGPDYGYTFGSGTRLTVV.

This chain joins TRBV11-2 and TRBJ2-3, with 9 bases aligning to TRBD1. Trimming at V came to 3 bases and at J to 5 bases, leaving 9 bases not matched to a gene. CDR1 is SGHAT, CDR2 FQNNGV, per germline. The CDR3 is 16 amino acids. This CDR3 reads CASSLITGGDVDTQYF. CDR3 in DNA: TGTGCCAGCAGCTTGATCACAGGGGGCGACGTAGATACGCAGTATTTT.

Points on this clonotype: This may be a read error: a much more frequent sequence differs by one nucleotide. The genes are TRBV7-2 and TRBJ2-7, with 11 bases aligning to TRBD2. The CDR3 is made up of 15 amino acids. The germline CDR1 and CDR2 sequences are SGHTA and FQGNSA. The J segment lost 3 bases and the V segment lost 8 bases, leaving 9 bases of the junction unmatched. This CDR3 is CASSRFGTSGYEQYF. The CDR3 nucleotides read TGTGCCAGCTCTAGGTTCGGGACTAGCGGCTACGAGCAGTACTTC.

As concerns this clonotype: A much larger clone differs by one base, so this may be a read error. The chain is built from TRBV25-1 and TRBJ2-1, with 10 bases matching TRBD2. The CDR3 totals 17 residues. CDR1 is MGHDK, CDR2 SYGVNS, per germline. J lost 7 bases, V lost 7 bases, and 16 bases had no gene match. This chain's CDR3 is CASTDRAASGSRNEQFF. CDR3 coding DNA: TGTGCCAGCACCGACCGGGCAGCTAGCGGGAGTAGAAATGAGCAGTTCTTC.

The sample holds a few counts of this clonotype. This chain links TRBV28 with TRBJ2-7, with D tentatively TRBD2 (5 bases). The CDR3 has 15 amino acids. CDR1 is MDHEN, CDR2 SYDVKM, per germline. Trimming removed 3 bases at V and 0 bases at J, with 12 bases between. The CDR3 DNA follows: TGTGCCAGCAGTTTTGTAACGGAGGACTCCTACGAGCAGTACTTC. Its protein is CASSFVTEDSYEQYF.

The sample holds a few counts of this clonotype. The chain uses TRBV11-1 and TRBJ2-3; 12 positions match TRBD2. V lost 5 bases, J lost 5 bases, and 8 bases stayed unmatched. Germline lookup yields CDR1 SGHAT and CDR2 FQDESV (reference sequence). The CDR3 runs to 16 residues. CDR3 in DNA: TGTGCCAGCAGCCAAAGGACTAGCGGGACGTTAGATACGCAGTATTTT. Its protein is CASSQRTSGTLDTQYF. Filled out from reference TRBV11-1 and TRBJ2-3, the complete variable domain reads EAEVAQSPRYKITEKSQAVAFWCDPISGHATLYWYRQILGQGPELLVQFQDESVVDDSQLPKDRFSAERLKGVDSTLKIQPAELGDSAMYLCASSQRTSGTLDTQYFGPGTRLTVL.

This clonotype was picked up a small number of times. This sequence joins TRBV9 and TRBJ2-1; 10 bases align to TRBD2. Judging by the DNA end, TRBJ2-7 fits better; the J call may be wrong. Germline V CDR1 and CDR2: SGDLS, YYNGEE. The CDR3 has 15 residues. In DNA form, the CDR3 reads TGTGCCAGCAGCGTAGGGACTAGCGGCTACAATGAGCAGTACTTC. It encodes CASSVGTSGYNEQYF.

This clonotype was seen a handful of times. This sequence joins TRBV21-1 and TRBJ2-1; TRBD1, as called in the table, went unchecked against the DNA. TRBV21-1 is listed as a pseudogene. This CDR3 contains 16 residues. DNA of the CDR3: TGTGCCAGCAGTAGATCGGGACAGTTAACCTACAATGAGCAGTTCTTC. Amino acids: CASSRSGQLTYNEQFF.

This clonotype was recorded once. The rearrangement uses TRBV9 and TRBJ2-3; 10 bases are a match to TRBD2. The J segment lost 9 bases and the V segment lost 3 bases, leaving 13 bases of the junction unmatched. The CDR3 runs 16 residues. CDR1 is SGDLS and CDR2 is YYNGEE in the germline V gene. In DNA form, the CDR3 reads TGTGCCAGCAGCGACCAACTAGCGGGGCACGGCATGACGCAGTATTTT. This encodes CASSDQLAGHGMTQYF.

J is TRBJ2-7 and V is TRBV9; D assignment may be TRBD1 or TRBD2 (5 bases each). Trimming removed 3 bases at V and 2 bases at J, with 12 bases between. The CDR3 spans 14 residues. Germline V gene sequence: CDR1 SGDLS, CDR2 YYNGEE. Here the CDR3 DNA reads TGTGCCAGCAGCGCCGGGACCGCTACCTACGAGCAGTACTTC. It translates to CASSAGTATYEQYF.

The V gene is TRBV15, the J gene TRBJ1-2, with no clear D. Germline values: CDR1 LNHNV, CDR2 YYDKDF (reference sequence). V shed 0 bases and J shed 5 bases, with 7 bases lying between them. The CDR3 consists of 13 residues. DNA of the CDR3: TGTGCCACCAGCAGAGACCGTTTTTATGGCTACACCTTC. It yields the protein CATSRDRFYGYTF.

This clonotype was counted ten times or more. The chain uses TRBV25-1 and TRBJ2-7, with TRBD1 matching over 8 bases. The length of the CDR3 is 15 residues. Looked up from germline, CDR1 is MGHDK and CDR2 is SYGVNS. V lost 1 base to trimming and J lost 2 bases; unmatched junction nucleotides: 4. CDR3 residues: CASSEWDRLPYEQYF. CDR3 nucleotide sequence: TGTGCCAGCAGTGAATGGGACAGGTTGCCCTACGAGCAGTACTTC.